The clone carrying this TCR beta chain came up once. As processed by the authors: Nucleated cell number was recorded as an estimate derived from reference gene primer amplification. Measured with immunoSEQ multiplex PCR; TCRdb has only the in-frame clones, and not every one. The V and J calls and clone size were taken over from that table, and D and trimming were inferred from the DNA. The table has some 240,000 clones, approximately 83% seen once. Recruitment covered 20 to 25 US areas and drew participants whose ages spanned about 18 to 95 years. This specimen belongs to a study of blood T cell repertoires in COVID-19. Study information: Specimens from acute and convalescent COVID-19 originated in the United States, Italy and Spain.

Germline CDR1 and CDR2: SNHLY and FYNNEI. The CDR3 has 15 residues. V lost 3 bases, J lost 1 base, and 5 bases stayed unmatched. The V call is TRBV2, the J call TRBJ2-5; 7 bases are shared with TRBD2. The receptor's source is a woman in her forties with acute COVID-19. The sequenced sample was PBMCs or T cells enriched from blood (not recorded which). CDR3 in amino acids: CASSDFSGTQETQYF. Written as DNA, the CDR3 is TGTGCCAGCAGTGATTTCAGCGGGACCCAAGAGACCCAGTACTTC.